The 20 T cell receptor beta chains below all came from one sample that was sequenced in a study of T cells in Graves' hyperthyroidism and ophthalmopathy (dated by TCRdb to between 2019 and 2020). Libraries were made using multiplex PCR. The reads were generated on an Illumina HiSeq 2000. TCR beta CDR3 regions were amplified from RNA transcripts. A first-round RT-PCR of the TCR CDR3 used the HTBI primer set with the Qiagen OneStep RT-PCR kit. TCRdb trimmed the raw reads at Q25, called clones with MiXCR and kept productive beta chains. Rows with a matching CDR3 protein are joined into one entry that keeps the most common DNA and genes. Within this sample are around 700,000 distinct CDR3 sequences, with roughly 32% of them counted one time only. Jointly, the top ten make up around 30% of the sample. The sample taken for sequencing was blood. Receptor source: a middle-aged woman with Graves' hyperthyroidism.

The chain couples TRBV10-3 to TRBJ2-7, with a tentative D call TRBD2 (5 bases). The V end lost 10 bases, the J end lost 0 bases, and 19 bases lay between the germline ends. CDR1 and CDR2 (germline): ENHRY, SYGVKD. The CDR3 consists of 15 residues. The CDR3 DNA reads as TGTGCCAGCAATGACGAGGGCGTTCTCTCCTACGAGCAGTACTTC. Protein sequence: CASNDEGVLSYEQYF.

This chain connects TRBV7-9 to TRBJ2-7, with 7 positions matching TRBD2. CDR3 size: 14 residues. V was pared by 7 bases and J by 5 bases, with 11 bases of the junction left unmatched. Per germline, CDR1 SEHNR and CDR2 FQNEAQ (reference sequence). CDR3 loop: CASNRGGGGNEQYF. For the CDR3, the DNA is TGTGCCAGCAACCGGGGCGGGGGAGGAAACGAGCAGTACTTC.

This chain uses TRBV15 with TRBJ1-5; D remains ambiguous. The V end was cut by 3 bases, the J end by 0 bases, with 9 bases between. Germline lookup yields CDR1 LNHNV and CDR2 YYDKDF (reference sequence). The CDR3 loop spans 15 amino acids. The DNA of the CDR3 is TGTGCCACCAGCAGCGGTGGGAATAGCAATCAGCCCCAGCATTTT. It yields the protein CATSSGGNSNQPQHF.

Comments on this clonotype: One end of the junction does not line up with germline, which may come from a read error. The rearrangement links TRBV11-3 to TRBJ1-2; D is unclear. Germline loops: CDR1 SGHNT, CDR2 YENEEA. This CDR3 is 15 amino acids long. The CDR3 protein is CTSTKTGLVNYGYTF. In DNA form, the CDR3 reads TGTACCAGTACCAAAACCGGGCTCGTCAACTATGGCTACACCTTC.

This clonotype was observed a handful of times. The CDR3 region is CASSPGLGNTGELFF. CDR3 in DNA: TGCGCCAGCAGCCCTGGACTGGGGAACACCGGGGAGCTGTTTTTT. The chain is built from TRBV5-1 and TRBJ2-2, with D possibly TRBD2 on 5 matching bases. The V and J ends lost 4 bases and 1 base respectively, with 11 bases between them. The length of the CDR3 is 15 residues. Germline assignment: CDR1 SGHRS and CDR2 YFSETQ.

The chain couples TRBV6-5 to TRBJ1-5, with 7 bases that match TRBD1. Losses at the gene ends were 5 bases for V and 7 bases for J; bases not matched to a gene: 11. There are 15 residues in the CDR3. The germline V gene encodes CDR1 MNHEY and CDR2 SVGAGI. CDR3: CASSPGGGGIQPQHF. The CDR3, as DNA: TGTGCCAGCAGTCCGGGAGGGGGCGGGATACAGCCCCAGCATTTT.

In this sample, this clonotype turned up many times. The V call is TRBV19, the J call TRBJ1-3; D remains unclear. The V and J ends lost 7 bases and 3 bases respectively, with 16 bases between them. Germline-derived CDR1 and CDR2 are LNHDA and SQIVND (reference sequence). The CDR3 runs to 15 residues. The CDR3 coding sequence is TGTGCCAGTACCCCGACCGGAAGGATTGGAAACACCATATATTTT. It yields the protein CASTPTGRIGNTIYF.

This sequence joins TRBV18 and TRBJ1-5; D is ambiguous. There are 14 residues in the CDR3. V lost 3 bases to trimming and J lost 2 bases, with 8 bases between them. Germline CDR1 and CDR2: KGHSH and LQKENI. The CDR3 region is CASSPSGGNQPQHF. CDR3 bases: TGTGCCAGCTCACCTAGCGGGGGCAATCAGCCCCAGCATTTT.

The gene calls are TRBV7-2 and TRBJ1-4; weak D call: TRBD1 (6 bases). The CDR3 loop spans 15 amino acids. Germline assignment: CDR1 SGHTA and CDR2 FQGNSA. The ends were cut back, 2 bases at V and 4 bases at J, with 11 bases in the middle. CDR3 nucleotide sequence: TGTGCCAGCAGCTTAAAGGGGGGCCTTAATGAAAAACTGTTTTTT. This translates into CASSLKGGLNEKLFF.

This clonotype has only a few counts. The chain has TRBV13 and TRBJ2-7, with 7 nucleotides matching TRBD1. V shed 7 bases, J shed 6 bases, and the junction held 15 bases outside the gene matches. The germline CDR1 and CDR2 sequences are PRHDT and FYEKMQ (reference sequence). The CDR3 loop spans 15 amino acids. The chain's CDR3 is CASTRTGTVRGEQYF. The CDR3 DNA reads as TGTGCCAGCACCCGGACCGGGACAGTGAGAGGCGAGCAGTACTTC.

This clonotype occurred many times. CDR3 loop: CASSEGGQKETQYF. The CDR3 DNA sequence: TGCGCCAGCAGTGAGGGGGGACAGAAAGAGACCCAGTACTTC. The chain joins TRBV10-1 to TRBJ2-5; 7 bases are shared with TRBD1. V dropped 2 bases and J dropped 3; count of bases not matched to a gene: 3. The CDR3 is made up of 14 amino acids. Germline-derived CDR1 and CDR2 are WNHNN and SYGVQD (reference sequence).

The chain links TRBV4-1 to TRBJ1-1; no definite D call. Germline values: CDR1 MGHRA, CDR2 YSYEKL. Trimming removed 7 bases from V and 2 bases from J, with 17 bases in between. The length of the CDR3 is 15 residues. DNA of the CDR3: TGCGCCAGCACCCCAGTATGGGCAGAAAACACTGAAGCTTTCTTT. Protein sequence: CASTPVWAENTEAFF.

This rearrangement joins TRBV29-1 to TRBJ1-1; tentative D call: TRBD1 (5 bases). The CDR3 has 11 residues. CDR1 is SQVTM, CDR2 ANQGSEA, per germline. V was pared by 7 bases and J by 5 bases, with 11 bases between. The CDR3 sequence: CSAETETEAFF. CDR3 nucleotide sequence: TGCAGCGCCGAGACAGAAACTGAAGCTTTCTTT.

At least ten counts were recorded for this clonotype. The rearrangement links TRBV6-5 to TRBJ1-4, with TRBD1 matching over 10 bases. CDR1 and CDR2 from the germline V gene are MNHEY and SVGAGI. V gave up 6 bases and J gave up 11 bases; unmatched junction bases: 0. This CDR3 has 11 amino acids. The CDR3 here is CASRGQGKLFF. The CDR3 bases are TGTGCCAGCAGGGGACAGGGGAAACTGTTTTTT.

The chain recombines TRBV20-1 with TRBJ1-2; weak D call: TRBD1 (6 bases). V shed 1 base and J shed 2 bases, with 20 bases lying between them. Germline V gene data show CDR1 as DFQATT and CDR2 as SNEGSKA (reference sequence). CDR3 size: 17 residues. CDR3 in amino acids: CSARVLGGTGENYGYTF. The CDR3 bases are TGCAGTGCTAGAGTCCTCGGGGGCACTGGGGAGAACTATGGCTACACCTTC.

With respect to this clonotype: At one of its ends the junction is not consistent with the germline gene, which may arise from a read error. This chain joins TRBV10-3 and TRBJ2-7; TRBD2 aligns across 11 bases. This CDR3 is 12 amino acids long. Per germline, CDR1 ENHRY and CDR2 SYGVKD. As DNA, the CDR3 is TGTGCCCTCGGGACTAGCGGCTACGAGCGGTACTTC. Its protein is CALGTSGYERYF.

The rearrangement links TRBV6-1 to TRBJ1-5; D is ambiguous. CDR1 MNHNS and CDR2 SASEGT come from the germline V gene. Trimming stripped 2 bases from V and 6 bases from J, with 14 bases between. The CDR3 loop spans 15 amino acids. CDR3 loop: CASSESELLRQPQHF. DNA for the CDR3: TGTGCCAGCAGTGAATCGGAGTTATTGCGTCAGCCCCAGCATTTT.

The V and J genes are TRBV29-1 and TRBJ2-7; D uncertain. Germline V gives CDR1 SQVTM, CDR2 ANQGSEA. The CDR3 loop spans 12 amino acids. Trimming took 8 bases from V and 5 from J, leaving 16 bases between them. CDR3 sequence reads: CSLATGSDEQYF. For the CDR3, the DNA is TGCAGCTTAGCAACTGGCAGCGACGAGCAGTACTTC.

Remarks on this clonotype: It may be a read error: a sequence one base away is much more abundant. The chain combines TRBV29-1 with TRBJ1-3; D perhaps matches TRBD1 (5 bases). Trimming removed 1 base from V and 2 bases from J, with 15 bases in between. CDR1 and CDR2 (germline): SQVTM, ANQGSEA. The length of the CDR3 is 16 residues. Here the CDR3 DNA reads TGCAGCGTTGAAGGGATAGGGGAGGCAACTGGAAACACCATATATTTT. It is translated as CSVEGIGEATGNTIYF.

This clonotype was observed once. This clone may be a read error of a much larger clone one base away. The chain is built from TRBV2 and TRBJ1-2; D possibly corresponds to TRBD1 (5 bases). V was trimmed by 6 bases and J by 6 bases, leaving 20 bases between them. This CDR3 is built from 15 residues. Germline V gene sequence: CDR1 SNHLY, CDR2 FYNNEI. The CDR3 loop is CASSRVAGSRDGYTF. DNA for the CDR3: TGTGCCAGCAGCAGAGTGGCAGGGAGTAGGGATGGCTACACCTTC.